These T cell receptor beta chains were read from a single sample in a study of T cell responses to AZD1222 COVID-19 vaccine. Repertoires were generated with immunoSEQ multiplex PCR, while TCRdb's copy carries only in-frame clones and drops some. The sample has some 150,000 clones, 70% to 90% seen once. This specimen consisted of peripheral blood, obtained on day 0 of MenACWY control vaccination. Receptor source: an adult in good health. The CDR3 runs from the conserved cysteine through the conserved F or W. The D gene is left open where the match is weak. Size tells how often a clone was seen (once, few, many) or the class of an expanded clone, and some rows leave it out.

J	size	D	V	DNA	CDR3
TRBJ2-3	once	TRBD2	TRBV4-2	TGTGCCAGCAGCCAAGTATATGCAGCGGGAGGTGATACGCAGTATTTT	CASSQVYAAGGDTQYF
TRBJ1-1	once	TRBD1	TRBV27	TGTGCCAGCAGTTTTGGGACAGAGGCTTTCTTT	CASSFGTEAFF
TRBJ2-7	-	-	TRBV5-1	TGCGCCAGCAGCTTGGTGCCGGGTAGGACCTACGAGCAGTACTTC	CASSLVPGRTYEQYF
TRBJ1-2	-	TRBD1	TRBV19	TGTGCCAGTAGTTCACCGGCCGGGACAGGGGGCTATGGCTACACCTTC	CASSSPAGTGGYGYTF
TRBJ1-2	-	TRBD1	TRBV7-2	TGTGCCAGCAGCTCATCCATAGGGACAGGCGGCTACACCTTC	CASSSSIGTGGYTF
TRBJ1-6	-	-	TRBV9	TGTGCCAGCACCAAAGACGGCTATTCACCCCTCCACTTT	CASTKDGYSPLHF
TRBJ1-1	-	-	TRBV5-4	TGTGCCAGCAGCTTGAGCCAGGGGTCGGGCACTGAAGCTTTCTTT	CASSLSQGSGTEAFF
TRBJ2-7	-	TRBD1	TRBV5-4	TGTGCCAGCAGCCCAGGGGGTAAGAGTTCCTACGAGCAGTACTTC	CASSPGGKSSYEQYF
TRBJ2-7	-	-	TRBV11-3	TGTGCCAGCAGCTTAGAGCGCAGCCTTTCCTACGAGCAGTACTTC	CASSLERSLSYEQYF
TRBJ1-2	once	-	TRBV28	TGTGCCAGCAGTTCTGGATCTGGCTATGGCTACACCTTC	CASSSGSGYGYTF
TRBJ2-3	once	TRBD1	TRBV4-3	TGCGCCAGCAGCAACCCCACGGGACAGGGGCCAGATACGCAGTATTTT	CASSNPTGQGPDTQYF
TRBJ2-3	-	-	TRBV7-9	TGTGCCAGCAGCTTAGGGGGCAGTAAAGATACGCAGTATTTT	CASSLGGSKDTQYF
TRBJ2-2	-	TRBD1	TRBV4-1	TGCGCCAGCAGCCCAAGTACCTCGGACAGGGTAGAAGGGGAGCTGTTTTTT	CASSPSTSDRVEGELFF
TRBJ1-1	-	-	TRBV7-9	TGTGCCAGCAGCCGACAGAGCGTAAACACTGAAGCTTTCTTT	CASSRQSVNTEAFF
TRBJ1-2	-	-	TRBV10-3	TGTGCCATCAGTGTGGACATCTACCAGGGCTACACCTTC	CAISVDIYQGYTF
TRBJ2-3	-	-	TRBV2	TGTGCCAGCAGTGAAGCGCAGGAGGGTAGGCAGTATTTT	CASSEAQEGRQYF
TRBJ2-2	-	TRBD2	TRBV27	TGTGCCAGCAGTCCGTGGACTAGCGGGGGGGAGGAGCTGTTTTTT	CASSPWTSGGEELFF
TRBJ2-2	-	-	TRBV28	TGTGCCAGCAGTTTAAACAGAGCTAACACCGGGGAGCTGTTTTTT	CASSLNRANTGELFF
TRBJ2-7	-	-	TRBV28	TGTGCCAGCAGCACGACCGACGAGCAGTACTTC	CASSTTDEQYF
TRBJ1-2	-	-	TRBV7-2	TGTGCCAGCAGCTTAGCGGACTTTATCTCTAACTATGGCTACACCTTC	CASSLADFISNYGYTF
TRBJ2-5	-	TRBD1	TRBV28	TGTGCCAGCAGTTCCTCACAGGGGATGGAGACCCAGTACTTC	CASSSSQGMETQYF
TRBJ2-5	-	TRBD1	TRBV7-2	TGTGCCAGCAGCTCGCCGGACAGGGGAGAGACCCAGTACTTC	CASSSPDRGETQYF
TRBJ1-6	once	TRBD1	TRBV6-2/TRBV6-3	TGTGCCAGCAGTTACTGGACAGGGCGTAATTCACCCCTCCACTTT	CASSYWTGRNSPLHF
TRBJ1-1	-	TRBD1	TRBV7-9	TGTGCCTGCGGACCCCAGGGGGGGCTGGGGCGGAACACTGAAGCTTTCTTT	CACGPQGGLGRNTEAFF
TRBJ2-2	-	-	TRBV30	TGTGCCTGGATGAGAGGGAGGATCCCCGGGGAGCTGTTTTTT	CAWMRGRIPGELFF
TRBJ1-2	-	TRBD1	TRBV5-6	TGTGCCAGCAGCTTCTCGACAGGGGTGTATGGCTACACCTTC	CASSFSTGVYGYTF
TRBJ2-1	-	-	TRBV9	TGTGCCAGCAGCGTGAGCGGGGACACTTACAATGAGCAGTTCTTC	CASSVSGDTYNEQFF
TRBJ1-4	-	-	TRBV6-1	TGTGCCAGCAGTGACATGCGACAGCGAATTAGTACAGGTGAAAAACTGTTTTTT	CASSDMRQRISTGEKLFF
TRBJ1-6	-	-	TRBV14	TGTGCCAGCAGCCAAGTGGACAATTCACCCCTCCACTTT	CASSQVDNSPLHF
TRBJ2-1	-	TRBD2	TRBV10-3	TGTGCCATCGGAGGGACTAGCGGGTTCAATGAGCAGTTCTTC	CAIGGTSGFNEQFF
TRBJ1-2	-	-	TRBV4-2	TGTGCCAGCAGCCAAGAGAACGGGGTCGGTGGCTACACCTTC	CASSQENGVGGYTF
TRBJ1-1	-	-	TRBV5-1	TGCGCCAGCAGTTTCGTCGGGGGTTTGAACACTGAAGCTTTCTTT	CASSFVGGLNTEAFF
TRBJ1-6	-	TRBD1	TRBV7-2	TGTGCCAGCAGCCGGACAGGGGGCGCGAGAGTGGGGTCACCCCTCCACTTT	CASSRTGGARVGSPLHF
TRBJ2-5	-	TRBD2	TRBV29-1	TGCAGCGTTGACATTAGCGGACTAGCGGGAGCGCCAGAGACCCAGTACTTC	CSVDISGLAGAPETQYF
TRBJ1-2	once	-	TRBV27	TGTGCCAGCAGTTTATCCACTACCTATGGCTACACCTTC	CASSLSTTYGYTF
TRBJ2-2	-	-	TRBV9	TGTGCCAGCAGCGGGGGGTTTAAGGGAACCGGGGAGCTGTTTTTT	CASSGGFKGTGELFF
TRBJ1-4	-	-	TRBV20-1	TGCAGTGCTAGTGTCCCGGGGGTACGGGAAAAACTGTTTTTT	CSASVPGVREKLFF
TRBJ1-4	-	TRBD1	TRBV28	TGTGCCAGCAGTCCCACAGGGGGGATGAGTGAAAAACTGTTTTTT	CASSPTGGMSEKLFF
TRBJ2-3	-	-	TRBV29-1	TGCAGCGTTGAAGATCGGGGAACGGGGGAGGAAAATACGCAGTATTTT	CSVEDRGTGEENTQYF
TRBJ1-4	-	TRBD1	TRBV5-1	TGCGCCAGCAGCTTGGCCCCACAGGGGAAACTGTTTTTT	CASSLAPQGKLFF
TRBJ1-1	-	-	TRBV7-6	TGTGCCAGCAGATCACAGGGAAACACTGAAGCTTTCTTT	CASRSQGNTEAFF
TRBJ2-7	few	-	TRBV14	TGTGCCAGCAGCCAAGATCAAGCGTACAGAGTTTCGAACGAGCAGTACTTC	CASSQDQAYRVSNEQYF
TRBJ1-6	-	-	TRBV6-4	TGTGCCAGCAGGGCCCCGGGAGGGGGTCCCAATTCACCCCTCCACTTT	CASRAPGGGPNSPLHF